These T cell receptor beta chains were read from a single sample in a study of T cells expressing NK-cell markers. TCRdb reanalyzed the 5' RACE reads and collapses them to one entry per CDR3 protein, without DNA. Its table records some 300,000 distinct CDR3 sequences. Sequencing was performed on blood T cells: a sorted CD56 or NKG2C T cell subset, CD4+ or CD8+ T cells, or bulk PBMC T cells (not recorded which). The receptors stem from a man between 18 and 29 years old in good health. Each CDR3 is given with its conserved first and last residue.

CDR3 protein: CASSLDVSPRELFF
V gene: TRBV12-3/TRBV12-4
J gene: TRBJ2-2
CDR3 length: 14

CDR3 protein: CASSQDRNYGYTF
V gene: TRBV7-2
J gene: TRBJ1-2
CDR3 length: 13

CDR3 protein: CSAHRTGAGYEQYF
V gene: TRBV20-1
J gene: TRBJ2-7
CDR3 length: 14

CDR3 protein: CASSFVGAGTEAFF
V gene: TRBV5-1
J gene: TRBJ1-1
CDR3 length: 14

CDR3 protein: CASSQTQGALGYTF
V gene: TRBV4-3
J gene: TRBJ1-2
CDR3 length: 14

CDR3 protein: CASSWTGVSYGYTF
V gene: TRBV12-3/TRBV12-4
J gene: TRBJ1-2
CDR3 length: 14

CDR3 protein: CASSLAPGTVNSPLHF
V gene: TRBV5-1
J gene: TRBJ1-6
CDR3 length: 16

CDR3 protein: CASSGAGQEYQPQHF
V gene: TRBV5-5
J gene: TRBJ1-5
CDR3 length: 15

CDR3 protein: CASSTSATGLPQHF
V gene: TRBV19
J gene: TRBJ1-5
CDR3 length: 14

CDR3 protein: CASSNKNEQFF
V gene: TRBV7-9
J gene: TRBJ2-1
CDR3 length: 11

CDR3 protein: CAISPSVITYEQYF
V gene: TRBV10-3
J gene: TRBJ2-7
CDR3 length: 14

CDR3 protein: CASSLGGTGGEAFF
V gene: TRBV5-1
J gene: TRBJ1-1
CDR3 length: 14

CDR3 protein: CASSGFPSRIRDRVINTIYF
V gene: TRBV23-1
J gene: TRBJ1-3
CDR3 length: 20

CDR3 protein: CASSLVASGYEQYF
V gene: TRBV5-6
J gene: TRBJ2-7
CDR3 length: 14

CDR3 protein: CSATSLAGDTDTQYF
V gene: TRBV20-1
J gene: TRBJ2-3
CDR3 length: 15

CDR3 protein: CASSRTGARAKPQHF
V gene: TRBV6-2/TRBV6-3
J gene: TRBJ1-5
CDR3 length: 15

CDR3 protein: CASRDNFKQYF
V gene: TRBV6-5
J gene: TRBJ2-7
CDR3 length: 11

CDR3 protein: CASSTGQGLGNEQFF
V gene: TRBV5-1
J gene: TRBJ2-1
CDR3 length: 15